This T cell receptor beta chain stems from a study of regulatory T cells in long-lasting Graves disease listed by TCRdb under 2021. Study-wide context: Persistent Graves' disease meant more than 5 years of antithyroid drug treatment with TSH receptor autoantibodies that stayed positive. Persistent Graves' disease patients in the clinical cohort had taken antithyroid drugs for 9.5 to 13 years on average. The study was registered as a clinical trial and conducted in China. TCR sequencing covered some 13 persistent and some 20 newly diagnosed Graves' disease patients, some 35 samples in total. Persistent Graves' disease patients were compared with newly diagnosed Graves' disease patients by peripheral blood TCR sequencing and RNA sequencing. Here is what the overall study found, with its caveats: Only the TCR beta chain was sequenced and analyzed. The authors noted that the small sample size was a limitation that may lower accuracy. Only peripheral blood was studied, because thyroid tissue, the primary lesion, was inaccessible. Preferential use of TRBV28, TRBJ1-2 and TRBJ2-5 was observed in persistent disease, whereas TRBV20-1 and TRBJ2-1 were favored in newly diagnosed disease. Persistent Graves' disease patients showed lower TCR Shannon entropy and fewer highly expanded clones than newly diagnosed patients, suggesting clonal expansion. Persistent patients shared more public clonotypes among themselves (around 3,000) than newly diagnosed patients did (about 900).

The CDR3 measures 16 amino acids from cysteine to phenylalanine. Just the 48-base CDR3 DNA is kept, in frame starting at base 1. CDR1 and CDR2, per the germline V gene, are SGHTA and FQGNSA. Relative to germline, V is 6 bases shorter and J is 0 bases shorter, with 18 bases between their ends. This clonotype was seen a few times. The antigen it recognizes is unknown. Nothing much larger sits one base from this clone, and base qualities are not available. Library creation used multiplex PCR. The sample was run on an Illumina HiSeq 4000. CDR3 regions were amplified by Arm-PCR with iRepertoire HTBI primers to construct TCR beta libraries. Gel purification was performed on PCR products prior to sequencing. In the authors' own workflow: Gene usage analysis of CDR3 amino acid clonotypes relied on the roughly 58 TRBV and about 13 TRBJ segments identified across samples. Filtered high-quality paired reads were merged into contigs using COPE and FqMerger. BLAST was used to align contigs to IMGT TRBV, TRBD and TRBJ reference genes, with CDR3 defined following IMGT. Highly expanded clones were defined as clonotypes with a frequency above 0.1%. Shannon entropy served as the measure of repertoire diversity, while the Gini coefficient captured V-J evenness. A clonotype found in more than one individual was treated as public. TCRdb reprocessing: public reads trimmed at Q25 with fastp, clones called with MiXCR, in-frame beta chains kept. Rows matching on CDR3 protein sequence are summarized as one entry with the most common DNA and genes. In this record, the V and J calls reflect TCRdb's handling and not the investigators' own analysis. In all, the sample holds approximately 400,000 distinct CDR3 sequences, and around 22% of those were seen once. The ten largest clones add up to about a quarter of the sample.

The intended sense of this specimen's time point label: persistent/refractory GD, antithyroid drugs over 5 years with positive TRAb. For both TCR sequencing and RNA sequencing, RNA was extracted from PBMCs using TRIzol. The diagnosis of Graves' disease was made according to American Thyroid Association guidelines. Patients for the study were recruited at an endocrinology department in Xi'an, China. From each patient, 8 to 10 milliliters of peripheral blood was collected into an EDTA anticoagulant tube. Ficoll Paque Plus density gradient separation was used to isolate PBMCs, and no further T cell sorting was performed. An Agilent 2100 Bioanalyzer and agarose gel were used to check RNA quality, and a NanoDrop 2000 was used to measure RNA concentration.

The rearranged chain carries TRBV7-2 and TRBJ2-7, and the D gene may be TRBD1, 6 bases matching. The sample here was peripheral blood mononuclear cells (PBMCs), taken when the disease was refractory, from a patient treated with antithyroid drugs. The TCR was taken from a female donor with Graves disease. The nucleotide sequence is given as TGTGCCAGCAGTCTCGACACAGGGTACTCCTCCTACGAGCAGTACTTC. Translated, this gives CASSLDTGYSSYEQYF.